The 29 T cell receptor beta chains reported below all come from one sample, sequenced in a study of CD4 and CD8 cells across lung adenocarcinoma regions. One entry per CDR3 protein results from TCRdb running MiXCR on the PCR reads. This table holds fewer than 10,000 distinct CDR3 sequences, about 59% found once. Sequencing used CD8+ T cells from the center of a lung tumor. Receptor source: a female donor with lung adenocarcinoma. The CD4 and CD8 labels of this study may be unreliable.

On this clonotype itself: Germline is not matched at one junction end, which may reflect a read error. The genes are TRBV6-1 and TRBJ2-3; no firm D call. The V gene's germline CDR1 is MNHNS and CDR2 SASEGT. This CDR3 region has 14 residues. CDR3 sequence: CASSGQTDPETQYF. The CDR3 DNA follows: TGTGCCAGCAGTGGGCAGACTGACCCAGAGACGCAGTATTTC.

The V gene is TRBV11-2, the J gene TRBJ2-1; 7 nucleotides agree with TRBD1. There are 15 residues in the CDR3. The germline gives CDR1 SGHAT, CDR2 FQNNGV. Losses at the gene ends were 5 bases for V and 4 bases for J; bases not matched to a gene: 8. This chain's CDR3 is CASSLWSRGYNEQFF. The CDR3 bases are TGTGCCAGCAGCCTGTGGTCCAGGGGGTACAATGAGCAGTTCTTC.

This clonotype has a count of ten or more. This may be a read error, as it is one base from a much larger clone. V and J are TRBV11-3 and TRBJ2-1, with a possible D match to TRBD1 (5 bases). The CDR3 loop spans 16 amino acids. Per germline, CDR1 SGHNT and CDR2 YENEEA. V lost 1 base and J 13 bases, leaving 23 bases between the germline ends. CDR3 amino acids: CASSLGTTAREETQFF. The CDR3 nucleotides read TGTGCCAGCAGCTTAGGGACGACAGCCAGGGAAGAGACCCAGTTCTTC.

For this clonotype: A read error may produce the germline difference seen at one junction end. The chain combines TRBV11-2 with TRBJ2-1, with D tentatively TRBD2 (5 bases). This CDR3 comprises 12 residues. The germline CDR1 and CDR2 sequences are SGHAT and FQNNGV. The CDR3 DNA sequence: TGTGCCAGCAGCGTTAGCGCAGTTGAGCAGTATTTC. Translating gives CASSVSAVEQYF.

About this clonotype: The DNA is left out, because the CDR3 cannot be placed on it with certainty; the CDR3 is given as TCRdb lists it. The chain joins TRBV6-2 or TRBV6-3 to TRBJ2-3; TRBD1, the table's D call, was not compared with the DNA. The V gene's germline CDR1 is MNHEY and CDR2 SVGEGT. The CDR3 contains 11 residues when both ends are counted. CDR3: CASRVGTGIRF.

This clonotype was recorded a few times. This chain uses TRBV12-3 or TRBV12-4 with TRBJ2-4; the D call may be TRBD1 or TRBD2 (5 bases each). The CDR3 totals 13 residues. Trimming shortened V by 5 bases and J by 12 bases, and 17 bases separated the two germline ends. The CDR3 DNA reads TGTGCCAGCAGTCTGGGGAGCCTGGACACTCAGTACTTC. This gives the protein CASSLGSLDTQYF.

This clonotype has a count of ten or more. The chain combines TRBV12-3 or TRBV12-4 with TRBJ2-3, with 7 bases that match TRBD2. CDR3 length: 14 amino acids. V lost 1 base, J lost 6 bases, and 4 bases stayed unmatched. The CDR3 protein is CASSLGGSGDTQYF. The CDR3 DNA is TGTGCCAGCAGTTTAGGCGGGAGTGGCGATACGCAGTATTTT.

A note on this clonotype: At one of its ends the junction is not consistent with the germline gene, which may arise from a read error. The chain joins TRBV7-7 to TRBJ2-1; tentatively, D is TRBD1 (5 bases). CDR3 size: 13 residues. Germline V gene data show CDR1 as SSHAT and CDR2 as FNYEAQ (reference sequence). As DNA, the CDR3 is TGTGCTAGCAGGGCCGCGGCGAACCCTGCGCAGTATTTC. Translation gives CASRAAANPAQYF.

This chain uses TRBV6-1 with TRBJ2-1, with D perhaps TRBD1 (6 bases). The V gene's germline CDR1 is MNHNS and CDR2 SASEGT. The V end lost 6 bases, the J end lost 9 bases, and 12 bases lay between the germline ends. The CDR3 is made up of 12 amino acids. For the CDR3, the DNA is TGTGCCAGCAGCCCCGACAGGTCTGAGCAGTTCTTC. Protein sequence: CASSPDRSEQFF.

This rearrangement joins TRBV9 to TRBJ2-7; the match to TRBD1 covers 7 bases. Losses at the gene ends were 0 bases for V and 6 bases for J; bases not matched to a gene: 6. Germline V gene sequence: CDR1 SGDLS, CDR2 YYNGEE. The CDR3 runs 14 residues. For the CDR3, the DNA is TGTGCCAGCAGCGTAGACGACAGGGTGGTCGAGCAGTACTTC. Protein product: CASSVDDRVVEQYF.

This chain uses TRBV19 with TRBJ1-2, with TRBD1 matching over 7 bases. CDR1 and CDR2 from the germline V gene are LNHDA and SQIVND (reference sequence). V gave up 2 bases and J gave up 8 bases; unmatched junction bases: 2. This CDR3 comprises 12 residues. The chain's CDR3 is CASSISDRGYTF. The CDR3, as DNA: TGTGCCAGTAGTATATCGGACAGGGGCTACACCTTC.

By proportion, this clonotype is medium-sized. The chain is built from TRBV7-2 and TRBJ2-6; D uncertain. Germline loops: CDR1 SGHTA, CDR2 FQGNSA. The CDR3 extends over 16 amino acids. Trimming took off 9 bases at V and 0 bases at J, with 15 bases between the two ends. The CDR3 DNA follows: TGTGCCAGTACAAGGACCCCTCTCTCTGGGGCCAACGTCCTGACTTTC. Translating gives CASTRTPLSGANVLTF.

As for this clonotype: The junction does not match germline at one end; this may be a read error. The genes are TRBV7-9 and TRBJ2-6; 10 nucleotides match TRBD1. The CDR3 loop spans 15 amino acids. The V gene's germline CDR1 is SEHNR and CDR2 FQNEAQ (reference sequence). The CDR3 region is CASSLLDRGANVQSF. DNA of the CDR3: TGTGCCAGCAGCTTATTGGACAGGGGGGCGAACGTCCAGTCTTTC.

This sequence joins TRBV10-1 and TRBJ1-3; no reliable D call. V was cut by 8 bases and J by 1 base, with 3 bases left in between. This CDR3 is 11 amino acids long. The germline V gene encodes CDR1 WNHNN and CDR2 SYGVQD (reference sequence). The CDR3 DNA sequence: TGCGCCAGCGGTTCTGGAAACACCATATATTTT. This encodes CASGSGNTIYF.

Note on this clonotype: One end of the junction fails to match germline, which may point to a read error. CDR3 sequence reads: CAGGLGGADPETQYF. As DNA, the CDR3 is TGTGCCGGGGGCTTAGGGGGAGCGGACCCAGAGACCCAGTATTTC. The chain employs TRBV11-3 and TRBJ2-5; possible D gene TRBD1, 6 bases. Germline V gene sequence: CDR1 SGHNT, CDR2 YENEEA. CDR3 length: 15 residues.

At least ten counts were recorded for this clonotype. This chain links TRBV12-5 with TRBJ2-1; D gene uncertain. CDR3 length: 15 residues. V was clipped by 1 base and J by 1 base, with 8 bases between them. Germline V CDR1 and CDR2: LGHNT, FRNRAP. CDR3 DNA sequence: TGTGCTAGTGGTTTGGCCCTGGGATCCTACAATGAGCAGTTCTTC. Protein product: CASGLALGSYNEQFF.

The table lists this clonotype with a count of one. One junction end does not reproduce the germline sequence, and a read error may be involved. The gene calls are TRBV7-7 and TRBJ2-3; the D gene is possibly TRBD2 (5 bases). The CDR3 loop spans 15 amino acids. Germline V gene data show CDR1 as SSHAT and CDR2 as FNYEAQ (reference sequence). As DNA, the CDR3 is TGTGCTAGCAGCTTAGGGCTTGGAGGCACAGATACGCAGTACTTT. Its protein product is CASSLGLGGTDTQYF.

Details on this clonotype: A read error may produce the germline difference seen at one junction end. The chain recombines TRBV7-3 with TRBJ2-3; 8 positions match TRBD2. The CDR3 has 14 amino acids. CDR1 SGHTA and CDR2 FQGTGA come from the germline V gene. The CDR3 loop reads CAGSGGRSPETQYF. In DNA form, the CDR3 reads TGTGCGGGCAGCGGGGGCAGGAGCCCAGAGACGCAGTATTTT. Full variable domain (outside the CDR3, taken from reference TRBV7-3 and TRBJ2-3): GAGVSQTPSNKVTEKGKYVELRCDPISGHTALYWYRQSLGQGPEFLIYFQGTGAADDSGLPNDRFFAVRPEGSVSTLKIQRTERGDSAVYLCAGSGGRSPETQYFGPGTRLTVL.

This sequence joins TRBV7-2 and TRBJ1-5; 7 bases are a match to TRBD1. The CDR3 loop spans 14 amino acids. Germline trimming cut 5 bases from V and 5 bases from J; bases unmatched to any gene: 6. Germline V gene lookup returns CDR1 SGHTA and CDR2 FQGNSA. The CDR3 DNA reads TGTGCCAGCAGCATGGGACAGCCTTATCAGCCCCAGCATTTT. Translated: CASSMGQPYQPQHF.

The table lists this clonotype with a count of one. A much larger clone is a single base away; this may be a read error. V and J are TRBV29-1 and TRBJ2-1; D might be TRBD2 (6 bases). The J call may be wrong; the DNA end is better matched by TRBJ2-7. The CDR3 sequence is 15 residues long. CDR1 is SQVTM, CDR2 ANQGSEA, per germline. The DNA for the CDR3 is TGCAGCGTTCTCACCCAACGGGGACTTTACAATGAGCAGTACTTC. It codes for CSVLTQRGLYNEQYF.

As for this clonotype: The junction departs from germline at one end; a sequencing error may be responsible. The chain joins TRBV6-1 to TRBJ2-3; 7 bases agree with TRBD1. CDR1 MNHNS and CDR2 SASEGT come from the germline V gene. CDR3 length: 14 amino acids. Here the CDR3 reads CAGSGRTGADTQYF. CDR3 DNA sequence: TGTGCGGGCAGTGGGCGCACAGGGGCAGATACGCAGTATTTC.

Comment on this clonotype: One end of the junction does not line up with germline, which may come from a read error. The chain employs TRBV7-7 and TRBJ2-4; D possibly matches TRBD1 or TRBD2 (5 bases each). The CDR3 runs 23 residues. Per germline, CDR1 SSHAT and CDR2 FNYEAQ (reference sequence). CDR3 in amino acids: CASSLASRRSGARVSRAQDIQYF. In DNA, the CDR3 is TGTGCTAGCAGCTTAGCCTCGAGAAGGTCCGGGGCACGCGTATCTCGAGCCCAAGACATCCAGTACTTC.

The genes are TRBV7-2 and TRBJ2-3, with TRBD2 matching 8 bases. The CDR3 sequence is 14 residues long. The trim removed 8 bases at V and 5 bases at J, leaving 9 bases unmatched. Per the germline V gene, CDR1 is SGHTA and CDR2 is FQGNSA. CDR3 sequence: CASSGGVGLDTQYF. CDR3 DNA: TGTGCCAGCTCCGGGGGGGTGGGCCTAGATACGCAGTATTTT.

This chain links TRBV10-3 with TRBJ2-3; D could derive from TRBD1 or TRBD2 (5 bases each). The J call could be wrong; TRBJ2-7 is a better fit for the DNA end. Germline V gene data show CDR1 as ENHRY and CDR2 as SYGVKD. The CDR3 contains 13 residues. CDR3 DNA: TGTGCCTCCGCTCCCGGGGCCCCAAACACGCAGTACTTC. Translation gives CASAPGAPNTQYF.

This chain connects TRBV11-3 to TRBJ2-1; TRBD2 matches 7 bases. Trimming cost V 1 base and J 5 bases; bases outside gene matches: 5. Germline loops: CDR1 SGHNT, CDR2 YENEEA. The CDR3 loop spans 15 amino acids. The CDR3 loop reads CASSLGGRRNNEQFF. The CDR3, as DNA: TGTGCCAGCAGCTTAGGCGGGAGAAGAAACAATGAGCAGTTCTTC.

The CDR3 spells CATGLCATDTQYF. CDR3 DNA sequence: TGTGCCACGGGGTTGTGCGCCACAGATACGCAGTACTTC. V and J are TRBV7-6 and TRBJ2-3, with D maybe TRBD2 (5 bases). The J call is in doubt because the DNA end fits TRBJ2-7 better. Germline assignment: CDR1 SGHVS and CDR2 FNYEAQ. This CDR3 has 13 amino acids.

Note on this clonotype: An end of the junction differs from the germline gene, which may be a read error. The CDR3 protein is CASSFGGPDQETQYF. The CDR3, as DNA: TGTGCCAGCAGCTTCGGGGGCCCAGACCAAGAGACGCAGTATTTC. The chain couples TRBV7-2 to TRBJ2-1; the D gene could be TRBD1 or TRBD2 (6 bases each). Germline V gene lookup returns CDR1 SGHTA and CDR2 FQGNSA. This CDR3 region has 15 residues.

This clonotype has a single count. The gene calls are TRBV11-1 and TRBJ2-1; 13 bases map to TRBD2. The CDR3 is made up of 19 amino acids. V gave up 1 base and J gave up 6 bases; unmatched junction bases: 12. Germline CDR1 and CDR2: SGHAT and FQDESV (reference sequence). CDR3 sequence reads: CASSLVRLAGGAGGNEQFF. The DNA of the CDR3 is TGTGCCAGCAGCTTAGTTAGACTAGCGGGAGGAGCGGGGGGCAATGAGCAGTTCTTC.

In the case of this clonotype: An end of the junction differs from the germline gene, which may be a read error. This chain connects TRBV6-5 to TRBJ2-3; D is unclear. The J call could be wrong; TRBJ2-7 is a better fit for the DNA end. This CDR3 region has 16 residues. Germline assignment: CDR1 MNHEY and CDR2 SVGAGI. For the CDR3, the DNA is TGTGCCAGCAGCTACTCGCGGCTGTGGGCCAGAAATATGCAGTACTTC. Translation: CASSYSRLWARNMQYF.